This T cell receptor (beta chain) was captured in a study of control samples from healthy donors and cancer patients. This clone was counted a few times. TCRdb keeps only in-frame clones here, not all; method: immunoSEQ multiplex PCR. The sample includes roughly 100,000 clones, 80% to 95% of them seen just once. CDR3 length: 12 amino acids. The J segment lost 10 bases and the V segment lost 5 bases, leaving 7 bases of the junction unmatched. Germline lookup yields CDR1 MDHEN and CDR2 SYDVKM. The specimen was blood. V is TRBV28 and J is TRBJ1-2, with 7 bases identical to TRBD1. This clonotype was sampled from a human donor in good health. The donor label of this sample is uncertain. DNA for the CDR3: TGTGCCAGCAGTATGACAGGGCCGGTCTACACCTTC. This translates into CASSMTGPVYTF.